What follows are 8 T cell receptor beta chains derived from one specimen sequenced in a study of T cells in Graves' hyperthyroidism and ophthalmopathy. Researchers took RNA transcripts and amplified the TCR beta CDR3 regions from them. Initially, a first-round RT-PCR of the TCR CDR3 employed the HTBI primer set. TCRdb processed the multiplex PCR reads anew with MiXCR; each CDR3 protein has one entry. The sample holds more than 300,000 distinct CDR3 sequences; about 15% are singletons and the top ten take around a third. The sample was blood. The receptors derive from a woman under 40 with Graves' hyperthyroidism that later progressed to Graves' ophthalmopathy.

This clonotype turned up a few times. The chain carries TRBV7-6 and TRBJ2-1, with D uncertain. Trimming cost V 2 bases and J 3 bases, with 8 bases left between them. This CDR3 is built from 14 residues. Looked up from germline, CDR1 is SGHVS and CDR2 is FNYEAQ. The CDR3 sequence: CASSLNGLYNEQFF. In DNA, the CDR3 is TGTGCCAGCAGCTTAAACGGGCTCTACAATGAGCAGTTCTTC.

Ten or more counts support this clonotype. The CDR3 protein is CASSYTESGGNTEAFF. CDR3 nucleotides: TGTGCCAGCAGTTACACGGAGTCGGGAGGGAACACTGAAGCTTTCTTT. The chain employs TRBV6-2 or TRBV6-3 and TRBJ1-1; D is unresolved. V gave up 2 bases and J gave up 1 base, with 14 bases separating them. The germline V gene encodes CDR1 MNHEY and CDR2 SVGEGT. The CDR3 consists of 16 residues.

This clonotype was found a few times. The chain links TRBV10-3 to TRBJ1-5, with unresolved D. CDR1 and CDR2 from the germline V gene are ENHRY and SYGVKD. The V and J ends lost 10 bases and 3 bases respectively, with 10 bases between them. The CDR3 contains 12 residues. DNA for the CDR3: TGTGCCACCTCCGCGCACAATCAGCCCCAGCATTTT. It translates to CATSAHNQPQHF.

The J gene is TRBJ2-6, the V gene TRBV7-9, with D perhaps matching TRBD2 (6 bases). V dropped 0 bases and J dropped 1 base, with 19 bases sitting between them. Germline CDR1 and CDR2: SEHNR and FQNEAQ (reference sequence). The CDR3 loop spans 20 amino acids. Here the CDR3 reads CASSLATRRGARSGANVLTF. The CDR3 DNA sequence: TGTGCCAGCAGCTTAGCGACAAGGAGGGGCGCAAGATCTGGGGCCAACGTCCTGACTTTC.

This clonotype was counted at least ten times. V and J are TRBV10-3 and TRBJ1-2, with a weak D call TRBD1 (6 bases). The ends were cut back, 3 bases at V and 2 bases at J, with 16 bases in the middle. The CDR3 consists of 16 residues. The V gene's germline CDR1 is ENHRY and CDR2 SYGVKD. CDR3 DNA sequence: TGTGCCATCAGTGACATCAAGACAGGCGCAAACTATGGCTACACCTTC. Its translation is CAISDIKTGANYGYTF.

The chain carries TRBV5-1 and TRBJ2-1; 8 bases are shared with TRBD2. Per the germline V gene, CDR1 is SGHRS and CDR2 is YFSETQ. The CDR3 consists of 15 residues. V dropped 3 bases and J dropped 8; count of bases not matched to a gene: 10. CDR3 sequence reads: CASSSQSGSKDEQFF. The DNA of the CDR3 is TGCGCCAGCAGCTCACAGAGCGGGAGTAAGGATGAGCAGTTCTTC.

The chain has TRBV19 and TRBJ1-5, with 7 bases that match TRBD1. Germline CDR1 LNHDA, CDR2 SQIVND (reference sequence). This CDR3 is 14 amino acids long. V was clipped by 6 bases and J by 4 bases; unmatched bases: 6. This CDR3 is CASSTTGTNQPQHF. In DNA form, the CDR3 reads TGTGCCAGTAGCACGACAGGGACTAATCAGCCCCAGCATTTT.

This clonotype was detected many times. V gene TRBV2 combines with J gene TRBJ2-7, with D unresolved. CDR1 is SNHLY and CDR2 is FYNNEI in the germline V gene. This CDR3 region has 13 residues. Deletions cut 6 bases from V and 7 bases from J, with 16 bases between. Here the CDR3 DNA reads TGTGCCAGCAGAAAAGTCGCCGAGCAAGAGCAGTACTTC. This encodes CASRKVAEQEQYF.